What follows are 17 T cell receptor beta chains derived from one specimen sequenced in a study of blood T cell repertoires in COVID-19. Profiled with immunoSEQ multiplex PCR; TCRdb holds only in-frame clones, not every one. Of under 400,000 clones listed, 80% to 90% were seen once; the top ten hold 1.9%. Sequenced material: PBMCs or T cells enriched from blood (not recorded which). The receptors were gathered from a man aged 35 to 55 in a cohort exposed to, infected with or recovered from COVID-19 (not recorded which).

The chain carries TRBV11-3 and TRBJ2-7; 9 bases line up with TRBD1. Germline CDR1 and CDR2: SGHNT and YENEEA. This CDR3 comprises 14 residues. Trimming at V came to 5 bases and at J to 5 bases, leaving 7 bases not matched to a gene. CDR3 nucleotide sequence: TGTGCCAGCAGCCGGGGACAGGGTTTAGACGAGCAGTACTTC. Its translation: CASSRGQGLDEQYF.

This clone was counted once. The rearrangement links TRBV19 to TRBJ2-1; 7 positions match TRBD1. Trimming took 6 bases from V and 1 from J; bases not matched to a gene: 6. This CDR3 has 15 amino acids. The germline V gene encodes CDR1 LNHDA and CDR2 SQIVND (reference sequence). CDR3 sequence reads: CASSETGQSYNEQFF. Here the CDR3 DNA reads TGTGCCAGTAGCGAGACAGGGCAATCCTACAATGAGCAGTTCTTC.

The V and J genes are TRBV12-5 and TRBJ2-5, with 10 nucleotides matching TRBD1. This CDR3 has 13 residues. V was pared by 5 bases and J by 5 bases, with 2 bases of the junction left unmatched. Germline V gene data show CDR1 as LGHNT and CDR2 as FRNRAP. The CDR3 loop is CASGPGQGETQYF. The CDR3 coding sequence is TGTGCTAGTGGTCCGGGACAGGGGGAGACCCAGTACTTC.

This chain's CDR3 is CASSLVGVGSPLHF. The CDR3 coding sequence is TGTGCCAGCAGCTTGGTAGGGGTTGGGTCACCCCTCCACTTT. J is TRBJ1-6 and V is TRBV7-2; perhaps TRBD1 as D (5 bases). The germline V gene encodes CDR1 SGHTA and CDR2 FQGNSA. This CDR3 has 14 residues. Trimming stripped 3 bases from V and 10 bases from J, with 13 bases between.

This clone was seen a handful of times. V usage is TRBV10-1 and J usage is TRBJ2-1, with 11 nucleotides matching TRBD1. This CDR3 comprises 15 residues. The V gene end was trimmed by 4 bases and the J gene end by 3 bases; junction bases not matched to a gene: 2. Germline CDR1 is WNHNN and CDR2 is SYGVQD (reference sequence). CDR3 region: CASSGDRGNYNEQFF. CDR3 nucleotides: TGCGCCAGCAGTGGGGACAGGGGGAACTACAATGAGCAGTTCTTC.

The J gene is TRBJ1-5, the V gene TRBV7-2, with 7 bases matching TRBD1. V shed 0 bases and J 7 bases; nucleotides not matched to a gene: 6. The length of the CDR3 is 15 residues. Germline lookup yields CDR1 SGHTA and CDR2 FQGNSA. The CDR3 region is CASSLATGNPQPQHF. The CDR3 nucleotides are TGTGCCAGCAGCTTAGCGACAGGGAATCCCCAGCCCCAGCATTTT.

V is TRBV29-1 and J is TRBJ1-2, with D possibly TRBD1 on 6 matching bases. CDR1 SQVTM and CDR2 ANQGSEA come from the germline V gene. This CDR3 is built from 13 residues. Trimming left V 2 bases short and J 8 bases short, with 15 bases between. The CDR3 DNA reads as TGCAGCGTTGAACCCGTGACAGGTAACGGCTACACCTTC. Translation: CSVEPVTGNGYTF. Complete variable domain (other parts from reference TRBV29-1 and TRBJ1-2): SAVISQKPSRDICQRGTSLTIQCQVDSQVTMMFWYRQQPGQSLTLIATANQGSEATYESGFVIDKFPISRPNLTFSTLTVSNMSPEDSSIYLCSVEPVTGNGYTFGSGTRLTVV.

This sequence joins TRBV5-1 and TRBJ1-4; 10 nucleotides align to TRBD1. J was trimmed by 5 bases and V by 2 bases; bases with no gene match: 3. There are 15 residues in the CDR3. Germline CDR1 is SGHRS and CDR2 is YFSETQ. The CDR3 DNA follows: TGCGCCAGCAGCTTACAGGGACAGGGGAATGAAAAACTGTTTTTT. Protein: CASSLQGQGNEKLFF.

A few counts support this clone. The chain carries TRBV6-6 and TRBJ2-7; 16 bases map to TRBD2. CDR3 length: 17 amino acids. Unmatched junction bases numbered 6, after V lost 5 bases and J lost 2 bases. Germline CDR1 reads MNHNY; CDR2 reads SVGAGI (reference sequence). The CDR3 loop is CASSPGTSGRDAYEQYF. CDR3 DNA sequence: TGTGCCAGCAGTCCCGGGACTAGCGGGAGGGATGCCTACGAGCAGTACTTC.

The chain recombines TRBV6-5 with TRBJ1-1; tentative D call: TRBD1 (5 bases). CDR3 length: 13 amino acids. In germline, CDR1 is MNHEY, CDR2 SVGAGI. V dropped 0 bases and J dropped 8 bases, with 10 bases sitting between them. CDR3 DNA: TGTGCCAGCAGTTACTCGGGCAGGGTCGAAGCTTTCTTT. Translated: CASSYSGRVEAFF.

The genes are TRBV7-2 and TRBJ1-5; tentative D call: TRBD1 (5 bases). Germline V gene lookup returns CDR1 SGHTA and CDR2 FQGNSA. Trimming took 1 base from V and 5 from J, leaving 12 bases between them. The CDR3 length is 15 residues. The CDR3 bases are TGTGCCAGCAGCTTAGTCTCCGGGGGGGATCAGCCCCAGCATTTT. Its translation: CASSLVSGGDQPQHF.

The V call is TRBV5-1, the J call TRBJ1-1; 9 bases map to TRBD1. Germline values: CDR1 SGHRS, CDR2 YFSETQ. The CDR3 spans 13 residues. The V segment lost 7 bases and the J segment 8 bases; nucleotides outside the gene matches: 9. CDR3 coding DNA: TGCGCCAGCCACAGGGGGCAGAATTCGGAAGCTTTCTTT. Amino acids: CASHRGQNSEAFF.

The CDR3 region is CASSLSSDYGYTF. The CDR3 nucleotides read TGTGCCAGCAGCCTCTCGTCGGACTATGGCTACACCTTC. The chain combines TRBV3-1 (or the pseudogene TRBV3-2) with TRBJ1-2; D not resolved. The CDR3 covers 13 residues. Germline assignment: CDR1 LGHDT and CDR2 YNNKEL (reference sequence). With 4 bases removed from V and 3 bases from J, the gap between germline ends came to 9 bases.

The CDR3 is CASSPQGRGGNTIYF. As DNA, the CDR3 is TGTGCCAGCAGCCCGCAGGGGCGAGGTGGAAACACCATATATTTT. This chain joins TRBV5-6 and TRBJ1-3, with a weak D call TRBD1 (6 bases). The germline V gene encodes CDR1 SGHDT and CDR2 YYEEEE. V dropped 4 bases and J dropped 3 bases, with 14 bases sitting between them. The CDR3 contains 15 residues.

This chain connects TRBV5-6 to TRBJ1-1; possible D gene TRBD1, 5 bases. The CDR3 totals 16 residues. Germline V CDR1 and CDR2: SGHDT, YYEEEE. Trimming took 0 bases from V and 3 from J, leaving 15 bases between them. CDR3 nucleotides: TGTGCCAGCAGCTTGGAGCGCGGGGCGGGAGACACTGAAGCTTTCTTT. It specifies CASSLERGAGDTEAFF.

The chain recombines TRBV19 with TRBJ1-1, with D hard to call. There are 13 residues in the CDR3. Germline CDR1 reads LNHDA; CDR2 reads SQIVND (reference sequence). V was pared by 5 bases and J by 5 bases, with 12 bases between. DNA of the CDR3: TGTGCCAGTAGTGCCTCACCCGGGACTGAAGCTTTCTTT. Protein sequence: CASSASPGTEAFF.

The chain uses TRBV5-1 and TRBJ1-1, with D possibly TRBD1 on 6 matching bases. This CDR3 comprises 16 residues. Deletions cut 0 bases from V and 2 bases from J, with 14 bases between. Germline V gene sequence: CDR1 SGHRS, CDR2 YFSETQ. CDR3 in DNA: TGCGCCAGCAGCTTGGCGGTGGGGGCCCCTAACACTGAAGCTTTCTTT. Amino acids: CASSLAVGAPNTEAFF.